The T cell receptor beta chain described here comes from a study of human versus mouse CDR3 diversity and MHC coevolution. This CDR3 spans 15 amino acids. The V end lost 5 bases, the J end lost 1 base, and 14 bases lay between the germline ends. Germline V gene lookup returns CDR1 MGHDK and CDR2 SYGVNS. Generated by immunoSEQ multiplex PCR, the TCRdb table keeps only in-frame clones and is missing some. The profile shows 45,000 to 75,000 clones, 94% of them singletons. The receptor was derived from a person between 55 and 69 years old in good health. Sequenced material: naive CD4+ T cells from blood. Subset: CD45RO-negative CD62L-positive naive CD4 T cells. The chain has TRBV25-1 and TRBJ2-5; D not certain. The CDR3 reads CASSSSRLLQETQYF. The CDR3 DNA reads TGTGCCAGCAGTTCCTCCCGACTTCTCCAAGAGACCCAGTACTTC.